The table lists the clone carrying this T cell receptor beta chain with a few counts. A junction boundary mismatches the germline segment, possibly from a read error. The source of the sample is a study of neurological immune-mediated disorders. TCRdb re-called the 5' RACE reads through MiXCR, storing one row per CDR3 protein. The profile shows about 79,000 distinct CDR3 sequences, roughly 14% of them singletons. The CDR3 runs 13 residues. CDR1 SSHAT and CDR2 FNYEAQ come from the germline V gene (reference sequence). The sequence came from a woman between 50 and 59 years old in good health. V is TRBV7-7 and J is TRBJ2-6; D is undetermined. Sequenced sample: PBMCs. CDR3 amino acids: CASSSPGANVLTF. The CDR3 nucleotides are TGTGCTAGCAGCTCTCCTGGGGCCAACGTCCTGACTTTC.